The clone carrying this TCR beta chain was found many times. Its antigen is as yet unknown. V lost 5 bases and J lost 2, with 13 bases in between. The CDR3 runs 15 residues. TCRdb reprocessed the RT-PCR reads via MiXCR and lists one record per CDR3 protein. Among 500,000 to 550,000 distinct CDR3 sequences listed, approximately 7.7% were seen once. The data belong to a study of response to subunit inactivated influenza vaccine. Notes on the study in general: Authors suggested each seasonal influenza vaccination recruits few new T cells.

This sequence joins TRBV12-3 or TRBV12-4 and TRBJ1-5; D remains ambiguous. The sequence was obtained from a man in his fifties or sixties who received an inactivated influenza vaccine. This material consisted of PBMCs from blood, taken roughly 24 months after vaccination. In DNA form, the CDR3 reads TGTGCCAGCAGTCCCGGGGTTAGGGGCAATCAGCCCCAGCATTTT. Translation: CASSPGVRGNQPQHF.